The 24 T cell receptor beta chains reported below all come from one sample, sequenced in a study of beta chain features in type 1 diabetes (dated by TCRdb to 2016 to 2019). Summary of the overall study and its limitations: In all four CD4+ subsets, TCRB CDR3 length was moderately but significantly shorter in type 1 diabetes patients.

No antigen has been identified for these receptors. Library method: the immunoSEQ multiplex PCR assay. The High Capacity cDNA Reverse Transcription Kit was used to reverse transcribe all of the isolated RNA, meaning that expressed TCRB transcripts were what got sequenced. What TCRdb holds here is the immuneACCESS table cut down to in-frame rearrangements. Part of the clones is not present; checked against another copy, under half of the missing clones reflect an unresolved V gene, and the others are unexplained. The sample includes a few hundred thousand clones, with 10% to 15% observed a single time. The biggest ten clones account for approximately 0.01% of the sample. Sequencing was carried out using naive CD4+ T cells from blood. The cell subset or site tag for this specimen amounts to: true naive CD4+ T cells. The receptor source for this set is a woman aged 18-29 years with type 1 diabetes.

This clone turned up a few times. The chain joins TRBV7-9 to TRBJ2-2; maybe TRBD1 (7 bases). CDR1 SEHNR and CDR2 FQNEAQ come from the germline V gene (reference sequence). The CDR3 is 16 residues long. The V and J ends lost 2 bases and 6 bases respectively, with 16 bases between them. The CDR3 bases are TGTGCCAGCAGCTTAAGTCCCCAGGGGGGAGCCGGGGAGCTGTTTTTT. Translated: CASSLSPQGGAGELFF.

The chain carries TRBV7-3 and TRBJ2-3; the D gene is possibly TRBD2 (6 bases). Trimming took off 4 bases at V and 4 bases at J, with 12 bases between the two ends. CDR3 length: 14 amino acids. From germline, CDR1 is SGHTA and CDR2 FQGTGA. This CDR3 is CASSSTRDSDTQYF. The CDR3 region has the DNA TGTGCCAGCAGCTCCACCCGGGACTCAGATACGCAGTATTTT.

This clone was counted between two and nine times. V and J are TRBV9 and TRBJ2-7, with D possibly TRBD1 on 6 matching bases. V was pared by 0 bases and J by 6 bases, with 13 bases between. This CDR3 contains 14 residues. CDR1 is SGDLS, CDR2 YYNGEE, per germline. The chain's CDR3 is CASSVEGQGPEQYF. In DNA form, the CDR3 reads TGTGCCAGCAGCGTAGAGGGGCAGGGGCCCGAGCAGTACTTC.

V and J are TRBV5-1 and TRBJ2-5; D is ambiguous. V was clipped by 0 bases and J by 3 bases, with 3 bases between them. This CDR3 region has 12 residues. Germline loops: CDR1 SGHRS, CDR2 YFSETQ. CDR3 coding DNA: TGCGCCAGCAGCTTGGGAGAAGAGACCCAGTACTTC. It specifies CASSLGEETQYF.

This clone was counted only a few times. This CDR3 is CASSPRTGGFYEQYF. The CDR3 DNA reads TGTGCCAGCTCACCTCGGACAGGGGGCTTCTACGAGCAGTACTTC. The V call is TRBV18, the J call TRBJ2-7; 11 bases match TRBD1. V lost 3 bases and J lost 3; bases outside the gene matches: 4. CDR1 and CDR2 from the germline V gene are KGHSH and LQKENI. The CDR3 sequence is 15 residues long.

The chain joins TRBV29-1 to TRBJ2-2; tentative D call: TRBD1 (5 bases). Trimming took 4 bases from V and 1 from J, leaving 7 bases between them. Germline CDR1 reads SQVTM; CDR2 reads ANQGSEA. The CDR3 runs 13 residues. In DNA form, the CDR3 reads TGCAGCGTTGGACAGCAGAACACCGGGGAGCTGTTTTTT. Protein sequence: CSVGQQNTGELFF.

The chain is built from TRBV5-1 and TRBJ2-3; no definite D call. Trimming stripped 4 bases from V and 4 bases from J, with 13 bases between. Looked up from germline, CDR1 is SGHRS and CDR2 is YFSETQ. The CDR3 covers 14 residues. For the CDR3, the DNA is TGCGCCAGCAGCGAACTCAAACCGGCAGATACGCAGTATTTT. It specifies CASSELKPADTQYF.

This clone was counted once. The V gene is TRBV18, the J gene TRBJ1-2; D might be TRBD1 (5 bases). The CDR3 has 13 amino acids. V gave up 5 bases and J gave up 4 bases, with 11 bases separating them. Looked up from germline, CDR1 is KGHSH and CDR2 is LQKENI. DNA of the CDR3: TGTGCCAGCTCAGCAGACAGCTTCTATGGCTACACCTTC. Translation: CASSADSFYGYTF.

The DNA of the CDR3 is TGTGCCAGCACTTGGACGGGCGGACAGCCCCTCCACTTT. Amino acid sequence: CASTWTGGQPLHF. The chain employs TRBV6-6 and TRBJ1-6, with D perhaps matching TRBD1 (6 bases). V lost 7 bases and J lost 13, with 17 bases in between. The germline CDR1 and CDR2 sequences are MNHNY and SVGAGI (reference sequence). CDR3 length: 13 residues.

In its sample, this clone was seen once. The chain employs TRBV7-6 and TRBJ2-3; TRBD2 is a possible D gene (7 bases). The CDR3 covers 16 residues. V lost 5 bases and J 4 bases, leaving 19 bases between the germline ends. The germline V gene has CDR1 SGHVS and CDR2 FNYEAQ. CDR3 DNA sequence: TGTGCCAGCAGCCCCCCCGGGGGGCGCGTCTCAGATACGCAGTATTTT. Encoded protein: CASSPPGGRVSDTQYF.

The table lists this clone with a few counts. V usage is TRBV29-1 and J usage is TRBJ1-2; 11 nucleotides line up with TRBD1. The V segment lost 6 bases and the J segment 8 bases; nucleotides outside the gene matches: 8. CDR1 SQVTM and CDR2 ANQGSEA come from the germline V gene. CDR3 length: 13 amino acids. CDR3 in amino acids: CSVGTGGGSGYTF. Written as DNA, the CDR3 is TGCAGCGTGGGGACAGGGGGAGGGTCGGGCTACACCTTC.

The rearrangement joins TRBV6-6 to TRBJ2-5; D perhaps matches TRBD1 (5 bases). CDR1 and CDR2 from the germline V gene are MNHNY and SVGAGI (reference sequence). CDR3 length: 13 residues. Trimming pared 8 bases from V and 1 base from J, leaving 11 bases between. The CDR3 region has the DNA TGTGCCAGCTTAGAACAGGTCCAAGAGACCCAGTACTTC. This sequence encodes CASLEQVQETQYF.

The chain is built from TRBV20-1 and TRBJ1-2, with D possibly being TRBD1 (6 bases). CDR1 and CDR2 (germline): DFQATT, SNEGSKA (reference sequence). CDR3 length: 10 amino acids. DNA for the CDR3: TGCAGGGTCCCAGGGGATGGCTACACCTTC. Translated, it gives CRVPGDGYTF.

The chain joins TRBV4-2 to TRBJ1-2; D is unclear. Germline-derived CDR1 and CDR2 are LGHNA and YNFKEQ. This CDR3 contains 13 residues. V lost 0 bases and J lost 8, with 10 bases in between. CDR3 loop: CASSQDSDFGYTF. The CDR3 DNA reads TGTGCCAGCAGCCAAGACAGCGACTTCGGCTACACCTTC.

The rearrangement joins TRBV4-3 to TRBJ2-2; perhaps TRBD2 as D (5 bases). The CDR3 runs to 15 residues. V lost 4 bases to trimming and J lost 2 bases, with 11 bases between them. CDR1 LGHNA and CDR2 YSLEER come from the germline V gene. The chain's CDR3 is CASSPLAINTGELFF. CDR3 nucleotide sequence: TGCGCCAGCAGCCCCTTAGCGATAAACACCGGGGAGCTGTTTTTT.

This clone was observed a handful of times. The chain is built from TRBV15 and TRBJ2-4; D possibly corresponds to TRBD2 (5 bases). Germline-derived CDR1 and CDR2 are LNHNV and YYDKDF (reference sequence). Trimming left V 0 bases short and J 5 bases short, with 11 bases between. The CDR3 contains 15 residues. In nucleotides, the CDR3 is TGTGCCACCAGCAGAGATCTCTACGGGGAAAACATTCAGTACTTC. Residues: CATSRDLYGENIQYF.

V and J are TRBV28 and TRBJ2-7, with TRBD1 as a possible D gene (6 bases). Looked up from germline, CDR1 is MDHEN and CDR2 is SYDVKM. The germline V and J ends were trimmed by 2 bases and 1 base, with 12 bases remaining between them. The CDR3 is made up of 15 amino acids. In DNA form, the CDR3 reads TGTGCCAGCAGTTTAGGGGGCGGGCGGTCCTACGAGCAGTACTTC. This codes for CASSLGGGRSYEQYF.

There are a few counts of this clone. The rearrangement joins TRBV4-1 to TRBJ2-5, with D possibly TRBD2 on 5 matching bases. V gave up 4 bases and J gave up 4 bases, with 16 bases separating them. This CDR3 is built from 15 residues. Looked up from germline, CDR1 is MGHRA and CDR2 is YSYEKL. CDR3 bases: TGCGCCAGCAGCCCCCAGGCGAGGGTCCCAGAGACCCAGTACTTC. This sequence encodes CASSPQARVPETQYF.

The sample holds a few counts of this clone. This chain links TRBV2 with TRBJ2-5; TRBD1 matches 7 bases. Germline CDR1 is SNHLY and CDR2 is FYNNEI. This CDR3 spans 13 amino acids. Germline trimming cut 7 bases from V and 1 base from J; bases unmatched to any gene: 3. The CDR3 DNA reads TGTGCCAGCATGGGGACAGCCCAAGAGACCCAGTACTTC. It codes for CASMGTAQETQYF.

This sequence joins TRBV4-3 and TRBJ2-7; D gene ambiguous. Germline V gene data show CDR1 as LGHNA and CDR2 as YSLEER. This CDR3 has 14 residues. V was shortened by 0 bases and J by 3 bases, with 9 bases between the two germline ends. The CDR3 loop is CASSQERPGYEQYF. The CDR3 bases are TGCGCCAGCAGCCAAGAAAGACCGGGCTACGAGCAGTACTTC.

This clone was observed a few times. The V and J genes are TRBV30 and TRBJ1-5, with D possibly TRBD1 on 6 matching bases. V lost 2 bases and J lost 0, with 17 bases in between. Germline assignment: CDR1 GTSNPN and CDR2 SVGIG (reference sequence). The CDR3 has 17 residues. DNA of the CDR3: TGTGCCTGGAGTTTCCAGAGGACAGCAAATAGCAATCAGCCCCAGCATTTT. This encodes CAWSFQRTANSNQPQHF.

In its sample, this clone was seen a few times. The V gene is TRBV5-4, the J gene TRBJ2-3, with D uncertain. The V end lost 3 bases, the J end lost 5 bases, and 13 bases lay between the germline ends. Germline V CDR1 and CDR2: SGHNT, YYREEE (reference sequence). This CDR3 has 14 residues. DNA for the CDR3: TGTGCCAGCAGCTGGTCCCCCAGTGGAGATACGCAGTATTTT. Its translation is CASSWSPSGDTQYF.

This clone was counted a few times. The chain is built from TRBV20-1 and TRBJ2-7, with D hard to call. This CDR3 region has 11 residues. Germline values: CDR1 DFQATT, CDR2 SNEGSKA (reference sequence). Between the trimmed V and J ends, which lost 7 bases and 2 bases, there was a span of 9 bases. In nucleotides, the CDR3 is TGCAGTGTAGTTTCGGCCTACGAGCAGTACTTC. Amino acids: CSVVSAYEQYF.

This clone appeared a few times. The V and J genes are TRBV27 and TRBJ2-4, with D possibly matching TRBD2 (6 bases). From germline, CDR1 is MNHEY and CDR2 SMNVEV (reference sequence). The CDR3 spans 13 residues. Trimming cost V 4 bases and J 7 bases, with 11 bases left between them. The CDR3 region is CASSSGRGNIQYF. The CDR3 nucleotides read TGTGCCAGCAGTTCGGGCCGGGGGAACATTCAGTACTTC.